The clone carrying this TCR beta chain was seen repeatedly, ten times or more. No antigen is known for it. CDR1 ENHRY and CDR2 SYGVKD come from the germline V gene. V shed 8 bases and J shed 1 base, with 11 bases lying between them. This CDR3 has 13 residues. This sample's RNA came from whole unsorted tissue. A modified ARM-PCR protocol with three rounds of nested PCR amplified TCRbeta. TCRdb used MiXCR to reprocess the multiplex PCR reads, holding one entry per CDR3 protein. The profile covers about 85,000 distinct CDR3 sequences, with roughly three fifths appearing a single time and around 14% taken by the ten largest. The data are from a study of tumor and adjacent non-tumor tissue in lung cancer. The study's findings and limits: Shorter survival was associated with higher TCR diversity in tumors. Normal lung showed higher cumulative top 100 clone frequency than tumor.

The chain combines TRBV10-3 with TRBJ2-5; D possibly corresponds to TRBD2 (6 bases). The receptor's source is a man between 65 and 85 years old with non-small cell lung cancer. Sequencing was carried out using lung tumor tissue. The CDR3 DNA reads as TGTGCCATCGGGTCGGGACTCCAAGAGACCCAGTACTTC. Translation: CAIGSGLQETQYF.